Described below is a single T cell receptor beta chain sequence and its context. Its antigen is not identified. Trimming shortened V by 6 bases and J by 8 bases, and 16 bases separated the two germline ends. Germline CDR1 is SNHLY and CDR2 is FYNNEI. The CDR3 length is 14 residues. The data derive from a study of T cells in localized non-small cell lung cancer. Data came from immunoSEQ multiplex PCR; TCRdb stores just in-frame clones and leaves some out. Found here are roughly 26,000 clones, less than 90% of them singletons; the top ten hold more than 12%. General study points: Among blood samples, higher T cell density accompanied longer overall survival. When the top 100 tumor clones were examined, a median around 61 of them also appeared in the adjacent lung, which was paired and uninvolved.

The V gene is TRBV2, the J gene TRBJ1-4, with D perhaps TRBD1 (6 bases). The origin of this receptor is a female donor at least 60 years old with stage II squamous cell lung carcinoma. The source material was peripheral blood, sampled before any cancer treatment. The CDR3 DNA reads as TGTGCCAGCAGAGCACAGGGAGTAGCGGAAAAACTGTTTTTT. It specifies CASRAQGVAEKLFF.